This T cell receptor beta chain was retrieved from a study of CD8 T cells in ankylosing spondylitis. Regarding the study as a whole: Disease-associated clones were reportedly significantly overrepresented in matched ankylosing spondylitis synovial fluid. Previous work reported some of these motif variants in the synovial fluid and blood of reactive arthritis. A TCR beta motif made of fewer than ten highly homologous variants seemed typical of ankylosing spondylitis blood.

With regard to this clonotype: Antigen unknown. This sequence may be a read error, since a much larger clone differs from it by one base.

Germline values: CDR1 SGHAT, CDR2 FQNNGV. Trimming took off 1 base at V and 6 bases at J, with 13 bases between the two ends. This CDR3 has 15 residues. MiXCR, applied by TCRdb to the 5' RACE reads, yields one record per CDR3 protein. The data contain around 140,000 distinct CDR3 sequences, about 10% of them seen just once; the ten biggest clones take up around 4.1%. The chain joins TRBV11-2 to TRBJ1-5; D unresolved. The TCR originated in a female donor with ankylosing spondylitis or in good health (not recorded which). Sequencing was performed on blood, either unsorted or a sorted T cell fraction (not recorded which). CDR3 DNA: TGTGCCAGCAGCTTAGGGGTAGGGATAGGTCAGCCCCAGCATTTT. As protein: CASSLGVGIGQPQHF.